The TCR beta chain under discussion was sequenced for a study of blood T cell repertoires in COVID-19. Data came from immunoSEQ multiplex PCR; TCRdb stores just in-frame clones and leaves some out. This table holds roughly 290,000 clones, about 88% found once. The CDR3 is 13 residues long. Germline V gives CDR1 SGHVS, CDR2 FNYEAQ. Trimming removed 2 bases from V and 7 bases from J, with 9 bases in between. The TCR comes from a woman aged 60 to 75 with acute or convalescent COVID-19. Sequencing used peripheral blood. The rearrangement uses TRBV7-6 and TRBJ1-5, with TRBD1 as a possible D gene (5 bases). The CDR3 region is CASSLQGSQPQHF. The CDR3 coding sequence is TGTGCCAGCAGCTTACAGGGCAGCCAGCCCCAGCATTTT. The full variable domain, completed using reference TRBV7-6 and TRBJ1-5, is GAGVSQSPRYKVTKRGQDVALRCDPISGHVSLYWYRQALGQGPEFLTYFNYEAQQDKSGLPNDRFSAERPEGSISTLTIQRTEQRDSAMYRCASSLQGSQPQHFGDGTRLSIL.